The clone carrying this T cell receptor beta chain has just a few counts. MiXCR, run by TCRdb on the 5' RACE reads, gives a single entry per CDR3 protein. There are around 500,000 distinct CDR3 sequences in the sample; 21% occur only once, and about a sixth lies in the top ten. The data stem from a study of T cells after yellow fever vaccination. Losses at the gene ends were 1 base for V and 3 bases for J; bases not matched to a gene: 6. This CDR3 is built from 16 residues. Germline V lookup: CDR1 MGHRA, CDR2 YSYEKL. The sequencing used PBMCs, collected roughly 23 days after the first yellow fever vaccination. V and J are TRBV4-1 and TRBJ2-7; 10 bases match TRBD2. The TCR was taken from a man aged 18 to 30 who received the YFV17D yellow fever vaccine. The CDR3 DNA reads as TGCGCCAGCAGCCAAGGAAGCGCTAGCGGGGGCTACGAGCAGTACGTC. Protein sequence: CASSQGSASGGYEQYV.